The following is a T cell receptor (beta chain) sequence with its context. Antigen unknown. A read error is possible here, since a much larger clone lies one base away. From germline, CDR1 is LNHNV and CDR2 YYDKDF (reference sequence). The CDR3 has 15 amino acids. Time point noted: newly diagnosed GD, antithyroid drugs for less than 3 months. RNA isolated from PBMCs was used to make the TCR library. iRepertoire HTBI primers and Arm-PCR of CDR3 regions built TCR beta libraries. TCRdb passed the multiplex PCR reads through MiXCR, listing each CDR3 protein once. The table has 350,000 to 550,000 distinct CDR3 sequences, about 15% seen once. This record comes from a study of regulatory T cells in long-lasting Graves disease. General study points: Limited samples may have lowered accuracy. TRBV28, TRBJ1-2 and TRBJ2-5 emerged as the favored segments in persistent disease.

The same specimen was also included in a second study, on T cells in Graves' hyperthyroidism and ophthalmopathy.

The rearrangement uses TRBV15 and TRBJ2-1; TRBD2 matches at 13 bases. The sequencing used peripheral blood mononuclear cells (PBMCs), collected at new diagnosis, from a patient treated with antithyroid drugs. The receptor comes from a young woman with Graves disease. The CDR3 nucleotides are TGTGCCACCAGCAGAGGGACTAGCGGGAGCGATGAGCAGCTCTTC. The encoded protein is CATSRGTSGSDEQLF.